These T cell receptor beta chains were read from a single sample in a study of blood T cell repertoires in COVID-19. Generated by immunoSEQ multiplex PCR, the TCRdb table keeps only in-frame clones and is missing some. This sample has around 73,000 clones, with roughly four fifths found just once. Material for sequencing was peripheral blood. The receptors were sampled from a man in his sixties or seventies with COVID-19, enrolled during active disease. Both conserved end residues are part of each CDR3. The D gene is left open where the match is weak. A clone size is listed for some rows: how often the clone was seen (once, few, many), or a class if it is expanded.

CDR3 length	J gene	D gene	clone size	V gene	CDR3 DNA	CDR3 protein
14	TRBJ2-3	TRBD1	.	TRBV11-2	TGTGCCAGCAGCCCGGGACAGCTAACAGATACGCAGTATTTT	CASSPGQLTDTQYF
13	TRBJ2-5	.	.	TRBV9	TGTGCCAGCAGTCCTAGAGGTGCGGAGACCCAGTACTTC	CASSPRGAETQYF
14	TRBJ1-1	TRBD1	.	TRBV3-1/TRBV3-2	TGTGCCAGCAGCCTAGGGACAGGGGTAATGGAAGCTTTCTTT	CASSLGTGVMEAFF
15	TRBJ2-2	TRBD2	.	TRBV5-4	TGTGCCAGCAGCTTGGGACTAGCACCCCCCGGGGAGCTGTTTTTT	CASSLGLAPPGELFF
15	TRBJ1-2	.	.	TRBV28	TGTGCCAGCAAACCGGAGGGTAACCTTAACTATGGCTACACCTTC	CASKPEGNLNYGYTF
18	TRBJ2-6	TRBD1	.	TRBV7-6	TGTGCCAGCAGCCTGGACAGGGGGCGAAGCTCTGGGGCCAACGTCCTGACTTTC	CASSLDRGRSSGANVLTF
18	TRBJ2-7	.	.	TRBV21-1	TGTGCCAGCAGCAAAGGTCGGGACATCAGGATTAGTCCTGTGGAGCAGTACTTC	CASSKGRDIRISPVEQYF
14	TRBJ1-3	.	few	TRBV6-5	TGTGCCAGCAGTCCCGGACAAGGTGGGAACACCATATATTTT	CASSPGQGGNTIYF
14	TRBJ2-7	TRBD2	.	TRBV7-2	TGTGCCAGCAGCTTAAGCGGGATGGGATACGAGCAGTACTTC	CASSLSGMGYEQYF
14	TRBJ1-1	.	.	TRBV10-3	TGTGCCATCAGCCAACAGGGTCTGAACACTGAAGCTTTCTTT	CAISQQGLNTEAFF
16	TRBJ2-1	.	.	TRBV4-2	TGTGCCAGCAGCCAAGATGGCGGGACTTCCCTCAATGAGCAGTTCTTC	CASSQDGGTSLNEQFF
16	TRBJ2-3	TRBD1	.	TRBV11-2	TGTGCCAGCAGCTTAGGTCCGGGACAGGGCACAGATACGCAGTATTTT	CASSLGPGQGTDTQYF
19	TRBJ2-4	.	once	TRBV21-1	TGTGCCAGCAGCAAAGCGAGTGACCTTGGGACAGGGGGCGCAGTCGCTCAGTACTTC	CASSKASDLGTGGAVAQYF
15	TRBJ2-3	TRBD2	.	TRBV6-5	TGTGCCAGCAGTTACGGCGGGAGTATTGCAGATACGCAGTATTTT	CASSYGGSIADTQYF
16	TRBJ2-7	.	.	TRBV5-4	TGTGCCAGCAGCTTACGGACAAGCAGGAGCTCCTACGAGCAGTACTTC	CASSLRTSRSSYEQYF
23	TRBJ2-1	TRBD1	.	TRBV10-3	TGTGCCATCAGTGGGCCCGGGACAGGGGCGGTCCTAGGTAGCTTAGCGGACTACAATGAGCAGTTCTTC	CAISGPGTGAVLGSLADYNEQFF
18	TRBJ2-1	TRBD2	.	TRBV19	TGTGCCAGTAGTATAAGTAGCGGGAGGGCTAGATTTTCGTATGAGCAGTTCTTC	CASSISSGRARFSYEQFF
16	TRBJ2-7	TRBD2	once	TRBV7-8	TGTGCCAGCAGCTTAGCAGCGGGACCGGCTTCCTACGAGCAGTACTTC	CASSLAAGPASYEQYF
16	TRBJ1-2	.	.	TRBV28	TGTGCCAGCAGTTTTACGGGCCAGGGTTCAAACTATGGCTACACCTTC	CASSFTGQGSNYGYTF
14	TRBJ2-2	.	.	TRBV4-1	TGCGCCAGCAGTCTCACGGCGGGGACCGGGGAGCTGTTTTTT	CASSLTAGTGELFF
13	TRBJ2-1	.	.	TRBV7-2	TGTGCCAGCAGCTCGGACTTGAGGGATGAGCAGTTCTTC	CASSSDLRDEQFF
14	TRBJ2-3	.	.	TRBV19	TGTGCCAGTAGTTCGACGACTAGCACAGATACGCAGTATTTT	CASSSTTSTDTQYF
14	TRBJ2-3	TRBD2	.	TRBV18	TGTGCCAGCCTAGCGGGAGAGAGGACAGATACGCAGTATTTT	CASLAGERTDTQYF
16	TRBJ1-6	TRBD1	once	TRBV4-3	TGCGCCAGCAGCCTTGGGACAGGACCTCCCGTTTCACCCCTCCACTTT	CASSLGTGPPVSPLHF
14	TRBJ2-5	TRBD2	.	TRBV7-3	TGTGCCAGCAGCCCCTGGGCGGGAGGCGAGACCCAGTACTTC	CASSPWAGGETQYF
15	TRBJ2-3	.	once	TRBV5-3	TGTGCCAGAAGCTTCCTTATCCGGTCCACAGATACGCAGTATTTT	CARSFLIRSTDTQYF
15	TRBJ2-1	TRBD2	.	TRBV5-4	TGTGCCAGCAGCGAAGCGGGAGGGTCCTACAATGAGCAGTTCTTC	CASSEAGGSYNEQFF
20	TRBJ2-5	TRBD1	.	TRBV7-3	TGTGCCAGCAGCTTACGCCCCTTACGAGGACAGGGAGATATTCAAGAGACCCAGTACTTC	CASSLRPLRGQGDIQETQYF
17	TRBJ1-1	.	.	TRBV19	TGTGCCAGTAGTGCTAACCTAGGACAGCGGATGAACACTGAAGCTTTCTTT	CASSANLGQRMNTEAFF
15	TRBJ1-1	TRBD1	.	TRBV7-2	TGTGCCAGCAGCTTGGAGGACAGGGGTGACACTGAAGCTTTCTTT	CASSLEDRGDTEAFF
15	TRBJ1-5	.	.	TRBV19	TGTGCCAGTAGTATGGTTGGAGGGGGCAATCAGCCCCAGCATTTT	CASSMVGGGNQPQHF
17	TRBJ2-5	TRBD2	.	TRBV19	TGTGCCAGTAGTTTTTTAGCGGGAGGCAAAAGTCAAGAGACCCAGTACTTC	CASSFLAGGKSQETQYF
12	TRBJ2-7	.	.	TRBV29-1	TGCAGCGTCCGACCGGACATCTACGAGCAGTACTTC	CSVRPDIYEQYF
13	TRBJ1-2	TRBD1	.	TRBV20-1	TGCAGTGCTAGTCTAGGGACAGGCCATGGCTACACCTTC	CSASLGTGHGYTF
13	TRBJ1-1	.	once	TRBV10-3	TGTGCCATCAGTGAGGTAGGGGGAACTGAAGCTTTCTTT	CAISEVGGTEAFF
12	TRBJ1-1	.	.	TRBV19	TGTGCCGCGAAGAGGGAGAACACTGAAGCTTTCTTT	CAAKRENTEAFF
14	TRBJ2-7	.	.	TRBV27	TGTGCCACCTCACCGGCGGGACGGATCTACGAGCAGTACTTC	CATSPAGRIYEQYF
15	TRBJ1-2	.	.	TRBV6-2/TRBV6-3	TGTGCCAGCAGTTATCGCCCCCAGGGCCACTATGGCTACACCTTC	CASSYRPQGHYGYTF
15	TRBJ1-1	.	.	TRBV5-1	TGCGCCAGCAGACGCGGGGGGGCGCGGGACACTGAAGCTTTCTTT	CASRRGGARDTEAFF
13	TRBJ1-1	TRBD1	once	TRBV5-1	TGCGCCAGTAACTCAGGGGGCGGCACTGAAGCTTTCTTT	CASNSGGGTEAFF
14	TRBJ1-3	TRBD1	once	TRBV7-9	TGTGCCAGCAGCCAGGACAGGGCTGGAAACACCATATATTTT	CASSQDRAGNTIYF
14	TRBJ2-7	.	.	TRBV27	TGTGCCAGCAGTCCAGCAGGTAATGTCTACGAGCAGTACTTC	CASSPAGNVYEQYF
15	TRBJ2-1	.	.	TRBV10-2	TGCGCCAGCAAAAGGGCGGGAACAACCTACAATGAGCAGTTCTTC	CASKRAGTTYNEQFF
14	TRBJ1-1	.	.	TRBV7-3	TGTGCCAGCAGCACTATGGGAGGGGGTGCTGAAGCTTTCTTT	CASSTMGGGAEAFF
13	TRBJ1-1	.	few	TRBV18	TGTGCCAGCTCACCAGACTCTATCACTGAAGCTTTCTTT	CASSPDSITEAFF
15	TRBJ1-5	.	.	TRBV7-2	TGTGCCAGCAGCTTACACGGCGGTAGCAATCAGCCCCAGCATTTT	CASSLHGGSNQPQHF
14	TRBJ2-5	TRBD1	.	TRBV7-9	TGTGCCAGCAGACGACAGGGGTCGGGGGAGACCCAGTACTTC	CASRRQGSGETQYF
13	TRBJ1-1	TRBD1	.	TRBV2	TGTGCCAGCAGTGGACAGGGGCGGACTGAAGCTTTCTTT	CASSGQGRTEAFF
20	TRBJ2-1	TRBD2	.	TRBV9	TGTGCCAGCAGCGGACCTCTAGCGGGAGGGAACCCCCATTCCTACAATGAGCAGTTCTTC	CASSGPLAGGNPHSYNEQFF
14	TRBJ2-5	.	.	TRBV6-5	TGTGCCAGCAGTTACCTCGTGGGAGAAGAGACCCAGTACTTC	CASSYLVGEETQYF
15	TRBJ2-7	.	.	TRBV6-6	TGTGCCAGCAGTTACTCAGGACACGATATCTACGAGCAGTACTTC	CASSYSGHDIYEQYF
16	TRBJ2-1	TRBD2	.	TRBV24-1	TGTGCCACCAGTGAAACTAGCGGGGGGCATGGGGATGAGCAGTTCTTC	CATSETSGGHGDEQFF
12	TRBJ2-1	.	.	TRBV27	TGTGCCAGCAGTTTATCGGGAGGCCAAACGTTCTTC	CASSLSGGQTFF